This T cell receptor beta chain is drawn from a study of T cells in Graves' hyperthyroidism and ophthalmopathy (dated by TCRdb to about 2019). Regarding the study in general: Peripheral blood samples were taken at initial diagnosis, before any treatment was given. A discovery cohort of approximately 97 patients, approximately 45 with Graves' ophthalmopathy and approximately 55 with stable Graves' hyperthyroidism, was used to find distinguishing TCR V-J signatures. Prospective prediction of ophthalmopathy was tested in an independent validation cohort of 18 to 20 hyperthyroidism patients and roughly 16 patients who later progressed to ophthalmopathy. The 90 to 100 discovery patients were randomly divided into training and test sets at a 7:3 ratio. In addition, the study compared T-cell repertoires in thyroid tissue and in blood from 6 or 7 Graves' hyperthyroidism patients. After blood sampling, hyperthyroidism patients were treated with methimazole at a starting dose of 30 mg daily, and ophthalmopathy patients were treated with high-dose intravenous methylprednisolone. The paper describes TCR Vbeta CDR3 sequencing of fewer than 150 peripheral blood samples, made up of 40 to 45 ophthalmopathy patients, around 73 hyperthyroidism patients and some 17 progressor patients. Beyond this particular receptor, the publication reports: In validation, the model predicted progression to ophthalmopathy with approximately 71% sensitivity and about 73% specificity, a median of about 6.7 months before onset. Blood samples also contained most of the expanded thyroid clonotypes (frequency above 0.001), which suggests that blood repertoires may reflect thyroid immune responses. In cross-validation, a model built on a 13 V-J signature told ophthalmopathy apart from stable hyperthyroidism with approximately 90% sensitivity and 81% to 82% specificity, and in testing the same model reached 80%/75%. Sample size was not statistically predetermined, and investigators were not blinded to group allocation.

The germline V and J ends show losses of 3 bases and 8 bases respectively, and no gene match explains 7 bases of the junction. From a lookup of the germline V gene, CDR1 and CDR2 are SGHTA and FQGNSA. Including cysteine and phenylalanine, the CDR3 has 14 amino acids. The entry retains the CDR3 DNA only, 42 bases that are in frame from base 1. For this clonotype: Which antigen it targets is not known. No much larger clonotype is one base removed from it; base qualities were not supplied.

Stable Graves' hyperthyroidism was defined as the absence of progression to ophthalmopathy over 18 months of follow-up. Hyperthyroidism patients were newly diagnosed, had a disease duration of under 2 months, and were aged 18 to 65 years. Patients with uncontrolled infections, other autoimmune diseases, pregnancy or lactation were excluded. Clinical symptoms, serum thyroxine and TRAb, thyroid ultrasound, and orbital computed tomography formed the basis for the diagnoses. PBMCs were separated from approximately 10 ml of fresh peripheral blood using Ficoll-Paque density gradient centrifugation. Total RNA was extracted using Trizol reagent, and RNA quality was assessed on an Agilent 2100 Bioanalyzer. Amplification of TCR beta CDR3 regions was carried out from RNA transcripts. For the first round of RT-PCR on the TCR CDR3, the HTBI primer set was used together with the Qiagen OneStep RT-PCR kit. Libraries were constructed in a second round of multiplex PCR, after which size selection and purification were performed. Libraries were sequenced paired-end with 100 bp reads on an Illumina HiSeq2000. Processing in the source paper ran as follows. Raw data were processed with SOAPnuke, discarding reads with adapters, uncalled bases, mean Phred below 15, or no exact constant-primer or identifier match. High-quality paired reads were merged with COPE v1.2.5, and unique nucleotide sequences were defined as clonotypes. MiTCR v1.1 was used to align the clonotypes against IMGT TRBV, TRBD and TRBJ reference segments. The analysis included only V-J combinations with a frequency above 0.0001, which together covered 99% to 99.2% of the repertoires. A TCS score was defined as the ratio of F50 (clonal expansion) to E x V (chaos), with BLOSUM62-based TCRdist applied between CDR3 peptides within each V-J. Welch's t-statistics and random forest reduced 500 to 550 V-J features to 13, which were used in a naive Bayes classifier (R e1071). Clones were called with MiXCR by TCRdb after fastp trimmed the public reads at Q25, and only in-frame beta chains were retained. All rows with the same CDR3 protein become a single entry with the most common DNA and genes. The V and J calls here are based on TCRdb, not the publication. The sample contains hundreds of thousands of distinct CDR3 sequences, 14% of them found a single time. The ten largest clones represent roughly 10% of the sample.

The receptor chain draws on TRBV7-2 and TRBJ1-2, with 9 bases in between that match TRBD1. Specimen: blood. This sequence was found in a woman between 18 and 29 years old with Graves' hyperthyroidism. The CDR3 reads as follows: CASSFGGQGVGYTF. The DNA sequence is TGTGCCAGCAGCTTTGGGGGACAGGGTGTCGGCTACACCTTC.